This T cell receptor (beta chain) was sequenced during a study of blood T cell repertoires in COVID-19. Study at large: Some COVID-19 samples were acute and others convalescent; all came from the United States, Italy and Spain. PBMCs, B-cell-depleted T cells, or T cells provided the cDNA or gDNA that made up the material.

Authors' processing steps: Amplification with reference gene primers provided the estimates of nucleated cell counts. Repertoires were generated with immunoSEQ multiplex PCR, while TCRdb's copy carries only in-frame clones and drops some. V, J and clone size were drawn from that table, and D and trimming were deduced from the DNA. The sample consists of 300,000 or so clones, 65% to 85% of them appearing once. The V and J ends lost 1 base and 8 bases respectively, with 12 bases between them. The CDR3 loop spans 14 amino acids. Germline V gives CDR1 SGHTA, CDR2 FQGNSA. This sequence was found in a woman aged 45-60 years with acute or convalescent COVID-19. V usage is TRBV7-2 and J usage is TRBJ2-1, with TRBD1 as a possible D gene (6 bases). The sequenced sample consisted of peripheral blood. CDR3 sequence (DNA): TGTGCCAGCAGCTTAGTACTACAGGGAGATGAGCAGTTCTTC. This sequence encodes CASSLVLQGDEQFF.